The 11 T cell receptor beta chains below were found in one sample sequenced in a study of cytomegalovirus exposure and HLA in healthy donors. The primer mix had 60 Vbeta and 13 Jbeta primers. Assay: immunoSEQ multiplex PCR; the TCRdb copy retains only in-frame clones and omits some. Recorded here are 45,000 to 55,000 clones; the top ten clones represent 5.5% to 7%. Sequences were obtained from PBMCs. The receptors derive from a male donor in good health and CMV-seropositive.

This chain links TRBV19 with TRBJ1-1; 7 bases map to TRBD1. The V gene's germline CDR1 is LNHDA and CDR2 SQIVND (reference sequence). The ends lost 6 bases at V and 5 bases at J; junction bases unmatched: 3. The CDR3 length is 12 residues. The CDR3 loop is CASSTRGTEAFF. The DNA of the CDR3 is TGTGCCAGTAGCACCAGGGGGACTGAAGCTTTCTTT.

The chain links TRBV21-1 to TRBJ1-4. TRBV21-1 is deemed a pseudogene. The CDR3 is 15 amino acids. This CDR3 reads CASSPWGAINEKLFF. DNA of the CDR3: TGTGCCAGCAGCCCCTGGGGAGCCATTAATGAAAAACTGTTTTTT.

J is TRBJ2-3 and V is TRBV29-1, with 14 bases that match TRBD2. V lost 1 base, J lost 5 bases, and 5 bases stayed unmatched. From germline, CDR1 is SQVTM and CDR2 ANQGSEA. The CDR3 contains 16 residues. The CDR3 loop is CSVEGTSGGRGDTQYF. DNA for the CDR3: TGCAGCGTTGAAGGGACTAGCGGGGGGCGGGGAGATACGCAGTATTTT.

The chain carries TRBV9 and TRBJ2-1; D may be TRBD2 (6 bases). The CDR3 contains 15 residues. In germline, CDR1 is SGDLS, CDR2 YYNGEE. Trimming left V 4 bases short and J 9 bases short, with 20 bases between. CDR3 loop: CASSPSGGTRVEQFF. CDR3 in DNA: TGTGCCAGCAGCCCTTCTGGGGGGACGCGGGTTGAGCAGTTCTTC. The full variable domain, in which reference TRBV9 and TRBJ2-1 provide the parts outside the CDR3, is DSGVTQTPKHLITATGQRVTLRCSPRSGDLSVYWYQQSLDQGLQFLIQYYNGEERAKGNILERFSAQQFPDLHSELNLSSLELGDSALYFCASSPSGGTRVEQFFGPGTRLTVL.

This chain joins TRBV5-1 and TRBJ1-5; unclear D gene. The V gene's germline CDR1 is SGHRS and CDR2 YFSETQ. Trimming removed 1 base from V and 2 bases from J, with 10 bases in between. The CDR3 has 15 amino acids. The CDR3 region is CASSLLGVGNQPQHF. DNA of the CDR3: TGCGCCAGCAGCTTGCTGGGCGTCGGCAATCAGCCCCAGCATTTT.

The chain combines TRBV4-1 with TRBJ2-3; 11 nucleotides align to TRBD2. The junction had 6 bases not matched to a gene; V was cut back by 3 bases and J by 7 bases. This CDR3 has 15 residues. From germline, CDR1 is MGHRA and CDR2 YSYEKL. CDR3 nucleotide sequence: TGCGCCAGCAGCCATCTAGCGGGGGGATCGTATACGCAGTATTTT. This sequence encodes CASSHLAGGSYTQYF.

The chain has TRBV13 and TRBJ2-1, with TRBD2 matching over 10 bases. This CDR3 contains 15 residues. The germline gives CDR1 PRHDT, CDR2 FYEKMQ (reference sequence). Losses at the gene ends were 5 bases for V and 8 bases for J; bases not matched to a gene: 9. The chain's CDR3 is CASSIPAGGRDEQFF. In nucleotides, the CDR3 is TGTGCCAGCAGCATCCCAGCGGGGGGGCGGGATGAGCAGTTCTTC.

The chain is built from TRBV9 and TRBJ2-7; the D gene is possibly TRBD2 (6 bases). CDR3 length: 14 amino acids. Germline V gives CDR1 SGDLS, CDR2 YYNGEE. V was clipped by 3 bases and J by 3 bases, with 13 bases between them. The CDR3: CASSGGDGYYEQYF. DNA of the CDR3: TGTGCCAGCAGCGGGGGGGACGGCTACTACGAGCAGTACTTC.

This sequence joins TRBV4-2 and TRBJ1-1; D perhaps matches TRBD1 (6 bases). This CDR3 comprises 14 residues. V gave up 4 bases and J gave up 0 bases, with 9 bases separating them. From germline, CDR1 is LGHNA and CDR2 YNFKEQ. CDR3 DNA sequence: TGTGCCAGCAGCCTCGGACAGTTGAACACTGAAGCTTTCTTT. The encoded protein is CASSLGQLNTEAFF.

This rearrangement joins TRBV7-2 to TRBJ1-3, with 9 bases that match TRBD1. The CDR3 covers 13 residues. The V and J ends lost 6 bases and 8 bases, in that order; junction bases with no gene match: 5. Germline V gene sequence: CDR1 SGHTA, CDR2 FQGNSA. The CDR3 DNA reads as TGTGCCAGCAGAAAAGACAGGGGGGACACCATATATTTT. Translating it yields CASRKDRGDTIYF.

This rearrangement joins TRBV4-1 to TRBJ2-2; no clear D gene. CDR3 length: 17 residues. The germline V and J ends were trimmed by 1 base and 0 bases, with 12 bases remaining between them. Looked up from germline, CDR1 is MGHRA and CDR2 is YSYEKL. The CDR3 protein is CASSQVWATSNTGELFF. In nucleotides, the CDR3 is TGCGCCAGCAGCCAAGTTTGGGCAACCTCGAACACCGGGGAGCTGTTTTTT.